The 23 T cell receptor beta chains presented below share a single source sample, sequenced in a study of early T cells in non-severe SARS-CoV-2 infection. TCRdb called the 5' RACE reads again in MiXCR, with one record for every CDR3 protein. The sample lists more than 60,000 distinct CDR3 sequences, about 11% occurring once. Specimen: whole blood, collected at baseline. The receptors were gathered from an adult who was a healthcare worker with PCR-confirmed SARS-CoV-2 infection or an uninfected control (not recorded which). The donor label of this sample is uncertain.

The V gene is TRBV11-3, the J gene TRBJ2-2; 7 bases are a match to TRBD2. This CDR3 has 14 residues. The V and J ends lost 2 bases and 6 bases, in that order; junction bases with no gene match: 3. Germline-derived CDR1 and CDR2 are SGHNT and YENEEA. The CDR3 reads CASSLNRGAGELFF. The DNA for the CDR3 is TGTGCCAGCAGCTTAAACCGGGGGGCCGGGGAGCTGTTTTTT.

The rearrangement uses TRBV5-5 and TRBJ1-2, with 8 bases fitting TRBD1. The J segment lost 6 bases and the V segment lost 0 bases, leaving 4 bases of the junction unmatched. Germline V lookup: CDR1 SGHKS, CDR2 YYEKEE (reference sequence). There are 14 residues in the CDR3. DNA of the CDR3: TGTGCCAGCAGCTTGGGGGACAGGTCCCATGGCTACACCTTC. This sequence encodes CASSLGDRSHGYTF.

The sample holds many counts of this clonotype. V gene TRBV2 combines with J gene TRBJ1-3; 7 nucleotides line up with TRBD1. The CDR3 length is 16 residues. In germline, CDR1 is SNHLY, CDR2 FYNNEI. V shed 5 bases and J 0 bases; nucleotides not matched to a gene: 7. CDR3 region: CASSINRGNSGNTIYF. The CDR3 DNA reads TGTGCCAGCAGTATAAACAGGGGTAACTCTGGAAACACCATATATTTT.

The chain couples TRBV4-2 to TRBJ2-2; D not certain. Germline V gene lookup returns CDR1 LGHNA and CDR2 YNFKEQ. The CDR3 extends over 16 amino acids. V dropped 0 bases and J dropped 2 bases, with 10 bases sitting between them. The CDR3 is CASSQELRHNTGELFF. As DNA, the CDR3 is TGTGCCAGCAGCCAAGAACTAAGGCATAACACCGGGGAGCTGTTTTTT.

This clonotype was counted a few times. The V call is TRBV12-3 or TRBV12-4, the J call TRBJ2-1, with D uncertain. V dropped 3 bases and J dropped 4 bases, with 22 bases sitting between them. There are 18 residues in the CDR3. This CDR3 reads CASSFRSYLGPQYNEQFF. The CDR3 nucleotides read TGTGCCAGCAGTTTCCGTTCTTACTTAGGACCCCAATACAATGAGCAGTTCTTC.

This clonotype was seen a handful of times. The rearrangement joins TRBV6-2 or TRBV6-3 to TRBJ1-5; the match to TRBD1 covers 8 bases. CDR3 length equals 14 residues. J lost 4 bases, V lost 7 bases, and 6 bases had no gene match. Germline CDR1 is MNHEY and CDR2 is SVGEGT. The CDR3: CASNQDRANQPQHF. Written as DNA, the CDR3 is TGTGCCAGCAACCAGGACAGGGCAAATCAGCCCCAGCATTTT.

This clonotype was seen ten or more times. This sequence joins TRBV20-1 and TRBJ1-2; no clear D. V was trimmed by 4 bases and J by 7 bases, leaving 4 bases between them. Per the germline V gene, CDR1 is DFQATT and CDR2 is SNEGSKA (reference sequence). CDR3 size: 9 residues. CDR3 DNA: TGCAGTGCTACAAGTGGCTACACCTTC. This gives the protein CSATSGYTF.

This clonotype was recorded many times. J is TRBJ1-6 and V is TRBV28; 8 positions match TRBD1. This CDR3 is built from 16 residues. Germline V gene data show CDR1 as MDHEN and CDR2 as SYDVKM. V lost 8 bases and J lost 0; bases outside the gene matches: 6. CDR3 amino acids: CASCRTGRSYNSPLHF. The CDR3, as DNA: TGTGCCAGCTGCCGGACAGGGCGCTCCTATAATTCACCCCTCCACTTT. Full variable domain (missing parts from reference TRBV28 and TRBJ1-6): DVKVTQSSRYLVKRTGEKVFLECVQDMDHENMFWYRQDPGLGLRLIYFSYDVKMKEKGDIPEGYSVSREKKERFSLILESASTNQTSMYLCASCRTGRSYNSPLHFGNGTRLTVT.

The V and J genes are TRBV20-1 and TRBJ1-2; 9 bases are a match to TRBD1. J gave up 8 bases and V 2 bases, and 6 bases lay outside the gene matches. The CDR3 sequence is 13 residues long. Germline V lookup: CDR1 DFQATT, CDR2 SNEGSKA (reference sequence). The DNA of the CDR3 is TGCAGTGCTAGATCCGGGACAGGGAACGGCTACACCTTC. This gives the protein CSARSGTGNGYTF.

In this sample, this clonotype turned up a few times. The rearrangement uses TRBV11-2 and TRBJ1-6; D is ambiguous. Germline V gene sequence: CDR1 SGHAT, CDR2 FQNNGV. V shed 5 bases and J shed 6 bases, with 8 bases lying between them. The CDR3 loop spans 13 amino acids. The CDR3 spells CASSQQVNSPLHF. The CDR3 region has the DNA TGTGCCAGCAGCCAGCAGGTTAATTCACCCCTCCACTTT.

The chain links TRBV7-6 to TRBJ2-1; tentative D call: TRBD1 (6 bases). The V and J ends lost 5 bases and 5 bases respectively, with 13 bases between them. The germline gives CDR1 SGHVS, CDR2 FNYEAQ. CDR3 size: 14 residues. CDR3 bases: TGTGCCAGCAGCCCGAGCCCAGGGGACAATGAGCAGTTCTTC. Its translation is CASSPSPGDNEQFF.

The J gene is TRBJ2-2, the V gene TRBV20-1, with 9 bases fitting TRBD2. V lost 5 bases to trimming and J lost 6 bases; unmatched junction nucleotides: 7. Per germline, CDR1 DFQATT and CDR2 SNEGSKA (reference sequence). The CDR3 sequence is 14 residues long. The DNA of the CDR3 is TGCAGTGCTGTTAAGGCGGGGGGGGCCGGGGAGCTGTTTTTT. As protein: CSAVKAGGAGELFF.

This chain joins TRBV6-1 and TRBJ1-5; D is perhaps TRBD1 (5 bases). V was shortened by 4 bases and J by 11 bases, with 21 bases between the two germline ends. CDR3 length: 15 residues. Per the germline V gene, CDR1 is MNHNS and CDR2 is SASEGT. The CDR3 DNA follows: TGTGCCAGCAGTGGGGGCGTCACCCCGGGATTGACCCAGCATTTT. Translation: CASSGGVTPGLTQHF.

The V gene is TRBV11-2, the J gene TRBJ1-1, with D possibly TRBD1 on 5 matching bases. V dropped 4 bases and J dropped 6 bases, with 12 bases sitting between them. Germline CDR1 SGHAT, CDR2 FQNNGV. CDR3 length: 13 residues. CDR3 protein: CASSSVRDAEAFF. CDR3 DNA sequence: TGTGCCAGCAGCTCCGTGAGGGACGCTGAAGCTTTCTTT.

This clonotype was seen more than once but under ten times. The chain couples TRBV7-2 to TRBJ2-1, with 7 nucleotides matching TRBD2. The CDR3 length is 15 residues. CDR1 and CDR2 (germline): SGHTA, FQGNSA. V lost 5 bases, J lost 1 base, and 5 bases stayed unmatched. Here the CDR3 reads CASSPIAGSYNEQFF. The CDR3 coding sequence is TGTGCCAGCAGCCCAATAGCGGGTTCCTACAATGAGCAGTTCTTC.

This clonotype was seen more than once but under ten times. This chain joins TRBV5-1 and TRBJ2-2; D is unclear. Germline V gives CDR1 SGHRS, CDR2 YFSETQ. This CDR3 is built from 11 residues. V was clipped by 4 bases and J by 4 bases, with 2 bases between them. The DNA for the CDR3 is TGCGCCAGCAGCATCACCGGGGAGCTGTTTTTT. Amino acids: CASSITGELFF. Drawing the rest from reference TRBV5-1 and TRBJ2-2, the complete variable domain is KAGVTQTPRYLIKTRGQQVTLSCSPISGHRSVSWYQQTPGQGLQFLFEYFSETQRNKGNFPGRFSGRQFSNSRSEMNVSTLELGDSALYLCASSITGELFFGEGSRLTVL.

Only a few counts were recorded for this clonotype. V gene TRBV12-3 or TRBV12-4 combines with J gene TRBJ1-3, with D possibly TRBD1 on 6 matching bases. The germline V and J ends were trimmed by 5 bases and 0 bases, with 8 bases remaining between them. The CDR3 loop spans 14 amino acids. Here the CDR3 reads CASSRDTSGNTIYF. In nucleotides, the CDR3 is TGTGCCAGCAGTCGGGACACCTCTGGAAACACCATATATTTT.

This clonotype was found many times. The chain couples TRBV6-1 to TRBJ1-2; D gene uncertain. Between the trimmed V and J ends, which lost 6 bases and 4 bases, there was a span of 12 bases. The CDR3 runs 13 residues. Germline V lookup: CDR1 MNHNS, CDR2 SASEGT. The CDR3 nucleotides read TGTGCCAGCAGCCCCGAGGCCTTCTATGGCTACACCTTC. Translated, it gives CASSPEAFYGYTF.

This rearrangement joins TRBV2 to TRBJ2-2; 7 bases align to TRBD2. J lost 5 bases, V lost 7 bases, and 7 bases had no gene match. Germline-derived CDR1 and CDR2 are SNHLY and FYNNEI. The CDR3 loop spans 14 amino acids. In nucleotides, the CDR3 is TGTGCCAGCAAGAGCGGGGCGGGGACCGGGGAGCTGTTTTTT. Protein: CASKSGAGTGELFF.

V is TRBV7-8 and J is TRBJ1-1, with D perhaps TRBD1 (5 bases). The germline gives CDR1 SGHVS, CDR2 FQNEAQ. The CDR3 runs to 14 residues. Trimming removed 2 bases from V and 4 bases from J, with 11 bases in between. The DNA for the CDR3 is TGTGCCAGCAGCTTAACGGGGGATGCCACTGAAGCTTTCTTT. Residues: CASSLTGDATEAFF.

V is TRBV20-1 and J is TRBJ2-3; D is possibly TRBD2 (5 bases). With 1 base removed from V and 4 bases from J, the gap between germline ends came to 15 bases. This CDR3 contains 15 residues. The V gene's germline CDR1 is DFQATT and CDR2 SNEGSKA (reference sequence). The CDR3: CSARVPGEGADTQYF. CDR3 nucleotide sequence: TGCAGTGCTAGAGTTCCGGGTGAGGGCGCAGATACGCAGTATTTT.

The chain combines TRBV5-8 with TRBJ2-3; D unclear. The V and J ends lost 4 bases and 6 bases respectively, with 9 bases between them. There are 12 residues in the CDR3. The germline CDR1 and CDR2 sequences are SGHTS and YDEGEE. The CDR3 DNA reads as TGTGCCAGCAGCAGAACTCCGGATACGCAGTATTTT. Encoded protein: CASSRTPDTQYF.

This clonotype was detected ten times or more. This chain connects TRBV6-6 to TRBJ1-3; the D is unclear. Germline values: CDR1 MNHNY, CDR2 SVGAGI (reference sequence). The CDR3 spans 13 residues. The V gene lost 5 bases and the J gene lost 0 bases, with 5 bases spanning the gap. DNA for the CDR3: TGTGCCAGCAGTACAGACTCTGGAAACACCATATATTTT. It yields the protein CASSTDSGNTIYF.